These 2 T cell receptor beta chains were all obtained from the same sample, sequenced in a study of T-cell memory formation after mild COVID-19 (dated by TCRdb to 2020 to 2022). Libraries were made using 5' RACE. The data were produced on an Illumina NovaSeq 6000. TCRdb took the public reads, trimmed them with fastp at Q25, ran MiXCR for clone calling and kept in-frame beta chains. Every entry covers one CDR3 protein and lists the most common genes and DNA from its rows. Here the sample has about 270,000 distinct CDR3 sequences; under 20% occur a single time. The ten top clones hold roughly 24% of the sample. Specimen: PBMCs or a T cell subset sorted from them (not recorded which). Source of these receptors: a man younger than 30 who had mild COVID-19 (a few samples of this study predate the infection). The sample titles of this study are shuffled in the database, so cell type and time point are left out; the donor was told from shared clones.

CDR3: CASSYQPPSYSGNTIYF. The CDR3 DNA reads as TGTGCCAGCAGCTACCAACCGCCCTCGTACTCTGGAAACACCATATATTTT. This chain links TRBV7-9 with TRBJ1-3; D gene ambiguous. This CDR3 spans 17 amino acids. V lost 4 bases, J lost 0 bases, and 16 bases lay in between. Germline V gives CDR1 SEHNR, CDR2 FQNEAQ (reference sequence).

Only a few counts were recorded for this clonotype. The gene calls are TRBV6-5 and TRBJ2-3, with TRBD2 as a possible D gene (7 bases). Trimming pared 2 bases from V and 4 bases from J, leaving 16 bases between. The CDR3 has 16 amino acids. In germline, CDR1 is MNHEY, CDR2 SVGAGI. This CDR3 reads CASSYRGATFSDTQYF. The CDR3 DNA follows: TGTGCCAGCAGTTACCGGGGGGCCACATTTTCAGATACGCAGTATTTT.